This is a list of T cell receptor beta chains from one sample in a study of cytomegalovirus exposure and HLA in healthy donors. Using immunoSEQ multiplex PCR, the repertoire was profiled, and TCRdb retains in-frame clones only, with some absent. Of about 120,000 clones in the sample, 85% to 90% were seen once. The sequenced sample was PBMCs. Receptors originate from a woman in her twenties or thirties in good health and CMV-seronegative. The CDR3 runs from the conserved cysteine through the conserved F or W.

CDR3 length	J gene	V gene	CDR3 protein
14	TRBJ2-7	TRBV2	CASSGGTNSYEQYF
11	TRBJ1-2	TRBV4-2	CASSQDSTYTF
17	TRBJ2-7	TRBV9	CASSVDPPGGLFYEQYF
15	TRBJ2-7	TRBV10-3	CAISEGQASSYEQYF
13	TRBJ1-6	TRBV10-2	CASSESFNSPLHF
17	TRBJ1-3	TRBV18	CASSTLTGPSSGNTIYF
15	TRBJ2-4	TRBV5-5	CASSMGQQGANIQYF
17	TRBJ2-5	TRBV4-1	CASSQDWKRGGVETQYF
14	TRBJ1-2	TRBV19	CASTFFQRGEGYTF
14	TRBJ2-5	TRBV7-2	CASTPSVEGETQYF
14	TRBJ2-1	TRBV28	CASGGGGRYNEQFF
14	TRBJ1-5	TRBV7-6	CASSEGHSNQPQHF
16	TRBJ2-7	TRBV6-5	CASSSPLAGELYEQYF
13	TRBJ1-5	TRBV11-1	CASSLAYGQPQHF
14	TRBJ2-1	TRBV6-5	CASSYVGGLAEQFF
15	TRBJ2-7	TRBV6-6	CASTPRDRYSYEQYF
14	TRBJ2-2	TRBV9	CASSKRQGAGELFF
15	TRBJ2-5	TRBV5-4	CASSLVAGGQETQYF
14	TRBJ2-7	TRBV2	CASSPGRGSYEQYF
14	TRBJ1-6	TRBV6-5	CASSFRDSNSPLHF
20	TRBJ2-3	TRBV2	CASSDQRGLESPFSTDTQYF
15	TRBJ2-1	TRBV14	CASSWGGGLYNEQFF
14	TRBJ2-3	TRBV4-3	CASSQKREGYTQYF
13	TRBJ1-2	TRBV6-5	CASSEAGGYGYTF
13	TRBJ1-1	TRBV30	CAGQTGRNTEAFF
15	TRBJ2-5	TRBV5-1	CASSWEGGYQETQYF